This TCR beta chain is drawn from a study of cytomegalovirus exposure and HLA in healthy donors. This CDR3 has 18 amino acids. Per the germline V gene, CDR1 is SGHNT and CDR2 is YYREEE (reference sequence). J lost 3 bases, V lost 3 bases, and 11 bases had no gene match. The method was immunoSEQ multiplex PCR; TCRdb's version includes in-frame clones alone and lacks a portion of them. Of around 190,000 clones listed, roughly 86% were seen once; the top ten hold roughly 1.5%. The chain carries TRBV5-4 and TRBJ2-3, with 12 bases aligning to TRBD2. The origin of this receptor is a woman younger than 30 in good health and CMV-seronegative. Sequenced: PBMCs. The CDR3 DNA reads TGTGCCAGCAGCTCCTCTAGCGGGGGGGTCCTCCTAACAGATACGCAGTATTTT. Translation: CASSSSSGGVLLTDTQYF.